The 8 T cell receptor beta chains below come from one sample, sequenced in a study of CD8+ T cells in alopecia areata. This sample's treatment: oral pan-JAK inhibitor, 5-10 mg twice daily. cDNA reverse transcribed from extracted RNA served as the sequencing template. Measured with immunoSEQ multiplex PCR; TCRdb has only the in-frame clones, and not every one. The sample has about 150,000 clones, roughly 52% seen once. The sample here was CD8+ T cells sorted from blood, taken at week 4, from a patient treated with tofacitinib. These receptors all come from a human donor with alopecia areata.

This chain uses TRBV4-2 with TRBJ2-7; D may be TRBD1 (6 bases). The V gene's germline CDR1 is LGHNA and CDR2 YNFKEQ. CDR3 length equals 14 residues. Trimming pared 8 bases from V and 0 bases from J, leaving 14 bases between. The chain's CDR3 is CASRNYRDSYEQYF. In nucleotides, the CDR3 is TGTGCCAGCCGCAATTACAGGGACTCCTACGAGCAGTACTTC.

This chain connects TRBV29-1 to TRBJ2-1; D is unclear. This CDR3 region has 13 residues. Germline V CDR1 and CDR2: SQVTM, ANQGSEA. V was shortened by 7 bases and J by 7 bases, with 17 bases between the two germline ends. The CDR3 region is CSGSSPPENEQFF. As DNA, the CDR3 is TGCAGCGGTAGTAGCCCTCCGGAGAATGAGCAGTTCTTC.

The rearrangement links TRBV4-1 to TRBJ1-1; 10 positions agree with TRBD1. Germline CDR1 MGHRA, CDR2 YSYEKL. This CDR3 has 19 residues. With 2 bases clipped from V and 1 base from J, the junction kept 13 bases outside the gene matches. As DNA, the CDR3 is TGCGCCAGCAGCCAACGAATTGGGACAGGGGTTAGGGGGAACACTGAAGCTTTCTTT. It codes for CASSQRIGTGVRGNTEAFF.

The chain employs TRBV13 and TRBJ2-5; 9 bases agree with TRBD2. The CDR3 is 19 residues long. The ends lost 2 bases at V and 4 bases at J; junction bases unmatched: 17. CDR1 PRHDT and CDR2 FYEKMQ come from the germline V gene (reference sequence). The CDR3 DNA sequence: TGTGCCAGCAGCTTACGGGGGACTAGCACCAGTCCCTCCCGAGAGACCCAGTACTTC. This sequence encodes CASSLRGTSTSPSRETQYF.

This sequence joins TRBV30 and TRBJ1-2; 7 nucleotides match TRBD1. V lost 2 bases to trimming and J lost 4 bases; unmatched junction nucleotides: 4. The CDR3 spans 13 residues. The germline V gene has CDR1 GTSNPN and CDR2 SVGIG (reference sequence). The CDR3 protein is CAWSFGTVYGYTF. The DNA for the CDR3 is TGTGCCTGGAGTTTTGGGACAGTCTATGGCTACACCTTC.

J is TRBJ2-3 and V is TRBV13; 8 bases line up with TRBD2. CDR3 length: 14 amino acids. The V gene end was trimmed by 3 bases and the J gene end by 8 bases; junction bases not matched to a gene: 7. Germline CDR1 and CDR2: PRHDT and FYEKMQ (reference sequence). The CDR3 loop reads CASSLIGGDGTQYF. The CDR3 bases are TGTGCCAGCAGCTTGATCGGGGGGGATGGTACGCAGTATTTT.

The chain is built from TRBV14 and TRBJ2-7, with D perhaps being TRBD1 or TRBD2 (5 bases each). The CDR3 loop spans 15 amino acids. Trimming removed 4 bases at V and 0 bases at J, with 13 bases between. CDR1 is SGHDN, CDR2 FVKESK, per germline. This CDR3 is CASSLSWDASYEQYF. CDR3 bases: TGTGCCAGCAGCCTTTCTTGGGACGCCTCCTACGAGCAGTACTTC.

The gene calls are TRBV6-5 and TRBJ2-1; weak D call: TRBD1 (5 bases). Per germline, CDR1 MNHEY and CDR2 SVGAGI. Trimming took off 2 bases at V and 4 bases at J, with 9 bases between the two ends. The CDR3 contains 14 residues. The CDR3 region is CASSYLQGYNEQFF. In DNA, the CDR3 is TGTGCCAGCAGTTACCTTCAGGGATACAATGAGCAGTTCTTC.